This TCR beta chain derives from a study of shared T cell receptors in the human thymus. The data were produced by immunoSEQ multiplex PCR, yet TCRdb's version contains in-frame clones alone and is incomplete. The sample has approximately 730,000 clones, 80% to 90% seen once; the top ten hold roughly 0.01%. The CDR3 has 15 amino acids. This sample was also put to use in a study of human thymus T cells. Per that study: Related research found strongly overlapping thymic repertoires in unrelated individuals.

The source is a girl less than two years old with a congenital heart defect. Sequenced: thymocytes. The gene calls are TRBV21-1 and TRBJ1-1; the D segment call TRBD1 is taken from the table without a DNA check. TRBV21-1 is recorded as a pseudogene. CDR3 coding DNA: TGTGCCAGCAGCAAGGGACAGGGGGACCACACTGAAGCTTTCTTT. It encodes CASSKGQGDHTEAFF.